The 30 T cell receptor beta chains listed next were all sequenced from one sample in a study of T cell responses to AZD1222 COVID-19 vaccine. Assay used: immunoSEQ multiplex PCR; TCRdb lists only in-frame clones, some missing. The sample contains 130,000 to 150,000 clones, under 95% of which appear only once. The specimen was peripheral blood, collected on day 0 of AZD1222 vaccination. Every receptor here comes from an adult in good health.

The V and J genes are TRBV2 and TRBJ2-1; the D is unclear. The CDR3 extends over 15 amino acids. CDR1 is SNHLY and CDR2 is FYNNEI in the germline V gene. V dropped 3 bases and J dropped 3 bases, with 12 bases sitting between them. CDR3 in DNA: TGTGCCAGCAGTGACCTGGGTCTCCTCTACAATGAGCAGTTCTTC. Protein sequence: CASSDLGLLYNEQFF. Complete variable domain (other parts from reference TRBV2 and TRBJ2-1): EPEVTQTPSHQVTQMGQEVILRCVPISNHLYFYWYRQILGQKVEFLVSFYNNEISEKSEIFDDQFSVERPDGSNFTLKIRSTKLEDSAMYFCASSDLGLLYNEQFFGPGTRLTVL.

The chain carries TRBV13 and TRBJ2-2; TRBD2 might be the D (7 bases). Trimming cost V 10 bases and J 0 bases, with 9 bases left between them. Per germline, CDR1 PRHDT and CDR2 FYEKMQ (reference sequence). The CDR3 contains 13 residues. CDR3 nucleotide sequence: TGTGCCACGGGGGGCCCGAACACCGGGGAGCTGTTTTTT. Protein sequence: CATGGPNTGELFF.

The chain links TRBV29-1 to TRBJ1-2; the match to TRBD1 covers 8 bases. Germline assignment: CDR1 SQVTM and CDR2 ANQGSEA. This CDR3 is 12 amino acids long. With 6 bases clipped from V and 8 bases from J, the junction kept 8 bases outside the gene matches. CDR3 nucleotide sequence: TGCAGCGTACCGGGGACAGGAGGGGGCTACACCTTC. Protein: CSVPGTGGGYTF.

Only one count was recorded for this clone. The gene calls are TRBV5-1 and TRBJ1-1; 7 nucleotides line up with TRBD1. This CDR3 comprises 15 residues. CDR1 and CDR2 from the germline V gene are SGHRS and YFSETQ. The J segment lost 10 bases and the V segment lost 0 bases, leaving 12 bases of the junction unmatched. This CDR3 is CASSLAGTVSSGAFF. The CDR3 DNA reads as TGCGCCAGCAGCTTGGCCGGGACAGTCTCGAGTGGAGCTTTCTTT.

This clone appeared a single time. This chain connects TRBV18 to TRBJ2-1; 11 positions match TRBD2. The CDR3 totals 15 residues. Unmatched junction bases numbered 0, after V lost 0 bases and J lost 5 bases. From germline, CDR1 is KGHSH and CDR2 LQKENI. CDR3 residues: CASSPPGLADNEQFF. In DNA, the CDR3 is TGTGCCAGCTCACCACCGGGACTAGCGGACAATGAGCAGTTCTTC.

V gene TRBV4-2 combines with J gene TRBJ2-5; 10 bases are shared with TRBD2. V was clipped by 0 bases and J by 4 bases; unmatched bases: 8. Looked up from germline, CDR1 is LGHNA and CDR2 is YNFKEQ. The CDR3 length is 17 residues. In DNA, the CDR3 is TGTGCCAGCAGCCAAGACCAGGCTAGCGGGAGTCGAGAGACCCAGTACTTC. Encoded protein: CASSQDQASGSRETQYF.

Here the CDR3 DNA reads TGTGCCAGCAGTCGTAACGCGGACAGGCCTTTAGGTAACACTGAAGCTTTCTTT. This gives the protein CASSRNADRPLGNTEAFF. V gene TRBV27 combines with J gene TRBJ1-1, with TRBD1 identical over 7 bases. CDR1 and CDR2 from the germline V gene are MNHEY and SMNVEV (reference sequence). J gave up 2 bases and V 5 bases, and 17 bases lay outside the gene matches. The CDR3 has 18 residues.

The chain recombines TRBV5-1 with TRBJ1-2, with TRBD1 identical over 7 bases. The trim removed 4 bases at V and 6 bases at J, leaving 6 bases unmatched. CDR1 is SGHRS, CDR2 YFSETQ, per germline. This CDR3 comprises 13 residues. CDR3: CASSTDRVDGYTF. The DNA for the CDR3 is TGCGCCAGCAGCACCGACAGGGTGGATGGCTACACCTTC.

The V gene is TRBV2, the J gene TRBJ2-7; D is ambiguous. The germline gives CDR1 SNHLY, CDR2 FYNNEI. The CDR3 is made up of 13 amino acids. Between the trimmed V and J ends, which lost 4 bases and 0 bases, there was a span of 7 bases. The CDR3 coding sequence is TGTGCCAGCAGTGTACAGCGCTCCTACGAGCAGTACTTC. Translation gives CASSVQRSYEQYF. Full variable domain (outside the CDR3, taken from reference TRBV2 and TRBJ2-7): EPEVTQTPSHQVTQMGQEVILRCVPISNHLYFYWYRQILGQKVEFLVSFYNNEISEKSEIFDDQFSVERPDGSNFTLKIRSTKLEDSAMYFCASSVQRSYEQYFGPGTRLTVT.

This chain uses TRBV9 with TRBJ1-4, with TRBD1 as a possible D gene (5 bases). V was shortened by 3 bases and J by 8 bases, with 20 bases between the two germline ends. Germline V lookup: CDR1 SGDLS, CDR2 YYNGEE. The CDR3 loop spans 16 amino acids. The CDR3 loop is CASSAQGNSYGEKLFF. The CDR3 region has the DNA TGTGCCAGCAGCGCCCAGGGAAACAGTTATGGGGAAAAACTGTTTTTT.

The chain couples TRBV6-5 to TRBJ2-7, with D perhaps matching TRBD2 (6 bases). This CDR3 region has 13 residues. CDR1 MNHEY and CDR2 SVGAGI come from the germline V gene. The CDR3 coding sequence is TGTGGACGGGGCGGGGCGGCTGTCTCCGAGCAGTACTTC. It specifies CGRGGAAVSEQYF.

This clone was counted a few times. The chain is built from TRBV12-3 or TRBV12-4 and TRBJ1-6; D is uncertain. Trimming took off 3 bases at V and 7 bases at J, with 7 bases between the two ends. The CDR3 length is 13 residues. The DNA of the CDR3 is TGTGCCAGCAGTTTGTCAGAGAATTCACCCCTCCACTTT. Residues: CASSLSENSPLHF.

The CDR3 region has the DNA TGCGCCAGCAGGGGGACAGCCCTTAATGAAAAACTGTTTTTT. As protein: CASRGTALNEKLFF. The rearrangement joins TRBV5-1 to TRBJ1-4, with 7 bases identical to TRBD1. CDR1 is SGHRS, CDR2 YFSETQ, per germline. The CDR3 is 14 residues long. V lost 5 bases and J lost 4; bases outside the gene matches: 5. The variable domain in full, completed from reference TRBV5-1 and TRBJ1-4, reads KAGVTQTPRYLIKTRGQQVTLSCSPISGHRSVSWYQQTPGQGLQFLFEYFSETQRNKGNFPGRFSGRQFSNSRSEMNVSTLELGDSALYLCASRGTALNEKLFFGSGTQLSVL.

The chain couples TRBV2 to TRBJ1-6, with TRBD1 matching 8 bases. Germline V CDR1 and CDR2: SNHLY, FYNNEI. V trimming: 6 bases; J trimming: 2 bases; junction bases outside the gene matches: 6. The CDR3 is made up of 16 amino acids. DNA of the CDR3: TGTGCCAGCAGCGGGCAGGGGGCGGCCTATAATTCACCCCTCCACTTT. It codes for CASSGQGAAYNSPLHF.

This sequence joins TRBV19 and TRBJ1-1; D may be TRBD1 (6 bases). The germline V gene has CDR1 LNHDA and CDR2 SQIVND (reference sequence). Between the trimmed V and J ends, which lost 9 bases and 5 bases, there was a span of 19 bases. The CDR3 is made up of 14 amino acids. CDR3 residues: CASLKQGRWTEAFF. DNA of the CDR3: TGTGCCAGCCTAAAACAGGGCAGATGGACTGAAGCTTTCTTT.

V and J are TRBV5-6 and TRBJ2-7; the D gene is possibly TRBD1 (5 bases). From germline, CDR1 is SGHDT and CDR2 YYEEEE. Trimming pared 2 bases from V and 5 bases from J, leaving 20 bases between. This CDR3 comprises 16 residues. The CDR3 DNA reads as TGTGCCAGCAGCTTTGGGCCCGACAGTCTTGGGGACGAGCAGTACTTC. It is translated as CASSFGPDSLGDEQYF.

The rearrangement uses TRBV5-1 and TRBJ1-2; D is undetermined. Germline loops: CDR1 SGHRS, CDR2 YFSETQ. The germline V and J ends were trimmed by 0 bases and 7 bases, with 13 bases remaining between them. The length of the CDR3 is 14 residues. CDR3 protein: CASSLADTVRGYTF. The DNA for the CDR3 is TGCGCCAGCAGCTTGGCCGATACGGTTCGTGGCTACACCTTC.

The sample holds one count of this clone. This rearrangement joins TRBV19 to TRBJ1-1; perhaps TRBD1 as D (6 bases). The germline V gene encodes CDR1 LNHDA and CDR2 SQIVND (reference sequence). Trimming cost V 6 bases and J 8 bases, with 19 bases left between them. The CDR3 extends over 14 amino acids. The DNA for the CDR3 is TGTGCCAGTAGGGAGAGGGACAACGCCATCGAAGCTTTCTTT. It codes for CASRERDNAIEAFF.

The chain has TRBV11-3 and TRBJ2-2, with D uncertain. From germline, CDR1 is SGHNT and CDR2 YENEEA. The V end was cut by 2 bases, the J end by 5 bases, with 6 bases between. This CDR3 has 13 amino acids. The DNA of the CDR3 is TGTGCCAGCAGCTTAATGGGGACCGGGGAGCTGTTTTTT. It is translated as CASSLMGTGELFF.

On this clone: At one boundary the junction diverges from the germline segment, which might be a read error. V is TRBV6-4 and J is TRBJ2-7; D call uncertain. The CDR3 loop spans 8 amino acids. Germline V gene lookup returns CDR1 MRHNA and CDR2 SNTAGT. The CDR3, as DNA: TGTGCCAGCAGATTCGAAACGTTC. Amino acid sequence: CASRFETF.

The rearrangement uses TRBV10-3 and TRBJ2-7, with 9 nucleotides matching TRBD1. The trim removed 0 bases at V and 6 bases at J, leaving 6 bases unmatched. This CDR3 comprises 15 residues. CDR1 and CDR2 from the germline V gene are ENHRY and SYGVKD. The CDR3 loop reads CAISESSRQGVEQYF. DNA of the CDR3: TGTGCCATCAGTGAGTCGTCGAGACAGGGGGTCGAGCAGTACTTC.

Written as DNA, the CDR3 is TGTGCCAGCAGCTCATCCATTCGGGACACTGAAGCTTTCTTT. Amino acid sequence: CASSSSIRDTEAFF. This chain connects TRBV11-1 to TRBJ1-1; D unresolved. The V end lost 4 bases, the J end lost 3 bases, and 12 bases lay between the germline ends. Germline V CDR1 and CDR2: SGHAT, FQDESV (reference sequence). This CDR3 is 14 amino acids long. The full variable domain, in which reference TRBV11-1 and TRBJ1-1 provide the parts outside the CDR3, is EAEVAQSPRYKITEKSQAVAFWCDPISGHATLYWYRQILGQGPELLVQFQDESVVDDSQLPKDRFSAERLKGVDSTLKIQPAELGDSAMYLCASSSSIRDTEAFFGQGTRLTVV.

The gene calls are TRBV5-4 and TRBJ2-1; TRBD1 matches at 9 bases. This CDR3 region has 14 residues. The V segment lost 5 bases and the J segment 9 bases; nucleotides outside the gene matches: 9. Germline V gene data show CDR1 as SGHNT and CDR2 as YYREEE (reference sequence). The DNA of the CDR3 is TGTGCCAGCAGGCGTACAGGGGGCGAGGGTGAGCAGTTCTTC. This translates into CASRRTGGEGEQFF. Looking up the rest from reference TRBV5-4 and TRBJ2-1 gives the full variable domain: ETGVTQSPTHLIKTRGQQVTLRCSSQSGHNTVSWYQQALGQGPQFIFQYYREEENGRGNFPPRFSGLQFPNYSSELNVNALELDDSALYLCASRRTGGEGEQFFGPGTRLTVL.

V gene TRBV19 combines with J gene TRBJ2-7; D uncertain. Germline assignment: CDR1 LNHDA and CDR2 SQIVND (reference sequence). The CDR3 length is 14 residues. Trimming removed 1 base at V and 1 base at J, with 8 bases between. For the CDR3, the DNA is TGTGCCAGTAGTATAGGAGGCTCTTCCTACGAGCAGTACTTC. The encoded protein is CASSIGGSSYEQYF.

The J gene is TRBJ2-7, the V gene TRBV12-3 or TRBV12-4, with 7 bases lining up with TRBD1. CDR3 length: 13 amino acids. V was pared by 6 bases and J by 7 bases, with 9 bases of the junction left unmatched. CDR3 DNA sequence: TGTGCCAGCAGCCGCAATACAGGGGAAGAGCAGTACTTC. This gives the protein CASSRNTGEEQYF.

The rearrangement joins TRBV5-1 to TRBJ2-7; D ambiguous. CDR1 and CDR2 (germline): SGHRS, YFSETQ. Trimming cost V 0 bases and J 6 bases, with 13 bases left between them. The CDR3 runs to 14 residues. CDR3 protein: CASSLGGSLGEQYF. The CDR3 nucleotides are TGCGCCAGCAGCTTGGGGGGATCCCTCGGCGAGCAGTACTTC.

CDR3 region: CASSEAPGQGYTF. Written as DNA, the CDR3 is TGTGCCAGCAGTGAAGCCCCCGGACAGGGCTACACCTTC. V is TRBV2 and J is TRBJ1-2; D possibly corresponds to TRBD1 (6 bases). CDR1 is SNHLY, CDR2 FYNNEI, per germline. The CDR3 extends over 13 amino acids. The V end lost 0 bases, the J end lost 8 bases, and 10 bases lay between the germline ends.

This sequence joins TRBV27 and TRBJ2-3, with 10 bases fitting TRBD2. CDR1 MNHEY and CDR2 SMNVEV come from the germline V gene (reference sequence). CDR3 length: 16 amino acids. Germline trimming cut 5 bases from V and 5 bases from J; bases unmatched to any gene: 10. CDR3 coding DNA: TGTGCCAGCAGTCTCATCCCAGCGGGGGGGGGAGATACGCAGTATTTT. This gives the protein CASSLIPAGGGDTQYF.

The table lists this clone with a count of one. This chain connects TRBV2 to TRBJ2-1, with a weak D call TRBD1 (7 bases). V was pared by 11 bases and J by 7 bases, with 18 bases between. Per the germline V gene, CDR1 is SNHLY and CDR2 is FYNNEI. The CDR3 is 13 amino acids. The CDR3 region is CARGGRGDNEQFF. The CDR3 coding sequence is TGTGCCCGTGGGGGCAGGGGGGATAATGAGCAGTTCTTC.

V is TRBV27 and J is TRBJ1-4, with a weak D call TRBD1 (5 bases). This CDR3 is built from 18 residues. Trimming left V 6 bases short and J 0 bases short, with 20 bases between. Per germline, CDR1 MNHEY and CDR2 SMNVEV (reference sequence). In DNA form, the CDR3 reads TGTGCCAGCAGCCGCCGATCGTGGGGCACGGCAACTAATGAAAAACTGTTTTTT. It encodes CASSRRSWGTATNEKLFF. The full variable domain, in which reference TRBV27 and TRBJ1-4 provide the parts outside the CDR3, is EAQVTQNPRYLITVTGKKLTVTCSQNMNHEYMSWYRQDPGLGLRQIYYSMNVEVTDKGDVPEGYKVSRKEKRNFPLILESPSPNQTSLYFCASSRRSWGTATNEKLFFGSGTQLSVL.